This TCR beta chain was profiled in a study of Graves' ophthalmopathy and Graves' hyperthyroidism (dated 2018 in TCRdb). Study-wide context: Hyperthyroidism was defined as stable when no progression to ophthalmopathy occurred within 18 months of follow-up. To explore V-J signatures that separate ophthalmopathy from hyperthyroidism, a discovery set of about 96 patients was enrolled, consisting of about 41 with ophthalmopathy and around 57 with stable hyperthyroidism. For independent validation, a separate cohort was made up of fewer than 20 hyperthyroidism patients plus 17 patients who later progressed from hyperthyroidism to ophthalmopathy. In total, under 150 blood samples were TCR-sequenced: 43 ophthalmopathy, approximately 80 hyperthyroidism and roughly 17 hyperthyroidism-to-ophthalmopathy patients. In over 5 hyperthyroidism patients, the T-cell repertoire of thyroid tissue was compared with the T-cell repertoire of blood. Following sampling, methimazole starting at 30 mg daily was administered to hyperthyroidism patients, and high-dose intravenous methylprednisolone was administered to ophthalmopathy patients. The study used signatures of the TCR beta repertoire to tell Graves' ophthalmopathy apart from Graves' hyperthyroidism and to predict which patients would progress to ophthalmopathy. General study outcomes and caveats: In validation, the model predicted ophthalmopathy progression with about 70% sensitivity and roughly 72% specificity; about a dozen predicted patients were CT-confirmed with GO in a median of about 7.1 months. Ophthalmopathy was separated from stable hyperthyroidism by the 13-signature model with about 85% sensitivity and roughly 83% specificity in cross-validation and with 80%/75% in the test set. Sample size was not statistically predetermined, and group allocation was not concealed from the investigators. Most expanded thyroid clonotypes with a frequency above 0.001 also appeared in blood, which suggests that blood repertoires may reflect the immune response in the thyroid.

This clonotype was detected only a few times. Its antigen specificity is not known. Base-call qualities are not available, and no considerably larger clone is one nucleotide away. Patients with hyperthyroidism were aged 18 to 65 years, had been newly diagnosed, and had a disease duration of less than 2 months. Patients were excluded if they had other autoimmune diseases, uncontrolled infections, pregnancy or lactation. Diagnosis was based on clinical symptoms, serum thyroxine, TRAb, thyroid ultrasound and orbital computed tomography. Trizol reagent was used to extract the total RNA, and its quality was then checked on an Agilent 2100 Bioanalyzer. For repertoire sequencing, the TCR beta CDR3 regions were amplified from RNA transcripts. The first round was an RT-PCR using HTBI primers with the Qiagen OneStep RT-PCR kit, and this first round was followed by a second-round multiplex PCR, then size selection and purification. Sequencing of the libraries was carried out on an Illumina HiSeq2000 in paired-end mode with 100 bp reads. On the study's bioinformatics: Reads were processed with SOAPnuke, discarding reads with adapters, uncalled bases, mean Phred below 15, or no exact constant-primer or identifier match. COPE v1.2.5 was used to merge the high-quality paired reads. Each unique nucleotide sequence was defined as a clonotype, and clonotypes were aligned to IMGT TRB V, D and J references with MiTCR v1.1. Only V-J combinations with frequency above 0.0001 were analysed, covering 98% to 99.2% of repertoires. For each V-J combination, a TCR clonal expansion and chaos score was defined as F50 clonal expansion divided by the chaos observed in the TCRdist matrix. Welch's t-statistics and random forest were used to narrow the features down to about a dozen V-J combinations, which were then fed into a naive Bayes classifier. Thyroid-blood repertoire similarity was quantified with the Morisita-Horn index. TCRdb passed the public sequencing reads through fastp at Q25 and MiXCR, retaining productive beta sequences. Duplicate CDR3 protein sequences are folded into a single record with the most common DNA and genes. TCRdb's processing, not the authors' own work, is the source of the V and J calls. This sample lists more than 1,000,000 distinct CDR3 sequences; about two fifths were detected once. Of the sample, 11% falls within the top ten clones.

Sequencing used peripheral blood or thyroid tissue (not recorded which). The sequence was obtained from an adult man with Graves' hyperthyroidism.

The nucleotide sequence reads as follows: TGTGCCAGCAGCGTTAGGGGTGGTGGGGCCAACGTCCTGACTTTC. Its translation is CASSVRGGGANVLTF. The sequence links TRBV11-2 to TRBJ2-6; perhaps TRBD1 is the D gene, with 5 bases matching. Via the germline V gene, CDR1 is SGHAT and CDR2 FQNNGV. The CDR3 has 15 amino acids, counting the end cysteine and phenylalanine. Only the CDR3 portion is preserved as DNA: 45 bases, with reading frame beginning at the first base. Trimming at the junction amounts to 5 bases on V and 3 bases on J, and the germline ends lie 11 bases apart. The full variable domain, completed from the reference TRBV11-2 and TRBJ2-6 proteins outside the CDR3, reads EAGVAQSPRYKIIEKRQSVAFWCNPISGHATLYWYQQILGQGPKLLIQFQNNGVVDDSQLPKDRFSAERLKGVDSTLKIQPAKLEDSAVYLCASSVRGGGANVLTFGAGSRLTVL.